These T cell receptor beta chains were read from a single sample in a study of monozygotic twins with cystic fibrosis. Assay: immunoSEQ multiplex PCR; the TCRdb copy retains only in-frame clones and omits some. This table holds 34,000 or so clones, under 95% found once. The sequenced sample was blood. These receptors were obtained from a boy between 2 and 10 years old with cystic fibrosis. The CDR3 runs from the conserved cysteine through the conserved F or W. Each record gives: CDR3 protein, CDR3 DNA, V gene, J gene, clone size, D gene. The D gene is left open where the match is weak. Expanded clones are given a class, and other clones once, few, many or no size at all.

CDR3 protein: CASSLDLTEAKNIQYF; CDR3 DNA: TGTGCCAGCAGCTTAGATCTCACAGAGGCCAAAAACATTCAGTACTTC; V gene: TRBV11-2; J gene: TRBJ2-4; clone size: .; D gene: .
CDR3 protein: CASSRGLAGTPYEQYF; CDR3 DNA: TGTGCCAGTAGTCGAGGCCTAGCGGGGACTCCCTACGAGCAGTACTTC; V gene: TRBV19; J gene: TRBJ2-7; clone size: .; D gene: TRBD2
CDR3 protein: CASSYSETAGELFF; CDR3 DNA: TGTGCCAGCAGTTACTCGGAAACCGCCGGGGAGCTGTTTTTT; V gene: TRBV6-6; J gene: TRBJ2-2; clone size: .; D gene: .
CDR3 protein: CASSGRTGSTDTQYF; CDR3 DNA: TGTGCCAGCAGCGGGAGGACAGGGAGCACAGATACGCAGTATTTT; V gene: TRBV9; J gene: TRBJ2-3; clone size: .; D gene: TRBD1
CDR3 protein: CASNLGAGNPSEQYF; CDR3 DNA: TGTGCCAGCAACCTCGGGGCGGGGAACCCCTCCGAGCAGTACTTC; V gene: TRBV11-2; J gene: TRBJ2-7; clone size: .; D gene: .
CDR3 protein: CASSEEDIQGETQYF; CDR3 DNA: TGTGCCAGCAGTGAAGAAGACATTCAAGGCGAGACCCAGTACTTC; V gene: TRBV6-1; J gene: TRBJ2-5; clone size: .; D gene: .
CDR3 protein: CASSVAITSEKLFF; CDR3 DNA: TGTGCCAGCAGTGTGGCGATTACAAGTGAAAAACTGTTTTTT; V gene: TRBV2; J gene: TRBJ1-4; clone size: .; D gene: .
CDR3 protein: CASSIDLFKTVNTEAFF; CDR3 DNA: TGTGCCAGTAGTATAGATCTATTTAAGACTGTGAACACTGAAGCTTTCTTT; V gene: TRBV19; J gene: TRBJ1-1; clone size: .; D gene: .
CDR3 protein: CASSLSAPGNTGELFF; CDR3 DNA: TGTGCCAGCAGCTTATCGGCCCCAGGAAACACCGGGGAGCTGTTTTTT; V gene: TRBV7-3; J gene: TRBJ2-2; clone size: .; D gene: .
CDR3 protein: CASSLFGTGDEGAFF; CDR3 DNA: TGTGCCAGCAGCTTGTTTGGGACAGGGGACGAAGGGGCTTTCTTT; V gene: TRBV5-4; J gene: TRBJ1-1; clone size: .; D gene: TRBD1
CDR3 protein: CASSQGTGRNSPLHF; CDR3 DNA: TGTGCCAGCAGCCAAGGGACCGGGCGTAATTCACCCCTCCACTTT; V gene: TRBV7-9; J gene: TRBJ1-6; clone size: .; D gene: .
CDR3 protein: CASSLTGAGKEQYF; CDR3 DNA: TGTGCCAGCAGTCTGACAGGGGCCGGGAAGGAGCAGTACTTC; V gene: TRBV6-5; J gene: TRBJ2-7; clone size: .; D gene: TRBD1
CDR3 protein: CASSLDRGTDTQYF; CDR3 DNA: TGTGCCAGCAGTTTAGATCGGGGGACAGATACGCAGTATTTT; V gene: TRBV27; J gene: TRBJ2-3; clone size: .; D gene: .
CDR3 protein: CASSETGEASYEQYF; CDR3 DNA: TGTGCCAGCAGCGAGACAGGGGAGGCCTCCTACGAGCAGTACTTC; V gene: TRBV7-2; J gene: TRBJ2-7; clone size: .; D gene: TRBD1
CDR3 protein: CASSPGTETNQPQHF; CDR3 DNA: TGTGCCAGCAGTCCTGGGACAGAGACCAATCAGCCCCAGCATTTT; V gene: TRBV6-6; J gene: TRBJ1-5; clone size: .; D gene: TRBD1
CDR3 protein: CASSSGLTYGWGANVLTF; CDR3 DNA: TGTGCCAGCAGCTCGGGACTAACGTATGGTTGGGGGGCCAACGTCCTGACTTTC; V gene: TRBV5-8; J gene: TRBJ2-6; clone size: .; D gene: TRBD2
CDR3 protein: CASSSSGSEYNEQFF; CDR3 DNA: TGTGCCAGCAGCTCTAGCGGATCCGAATACAATGAGCAGTTCTTC; V gene: TRBV9; J gene: TRBJ2-1; clone size: .; D gene: TRBD2
CDR3 protein: CASSERQNNSPLHF; CDR3 DNA: TGTGCCAGCAGTGAAAGGCAGAATAATTCACCCCTCCACTTT; V gene: TRBV2; J gene: TRBJ1-6; clone size: .; D gene: .
CDR3 protein: CASSFAETGTYEQYF; CDR3 DNA: TGTGCCAGCAGCTTCGCCGAGACAGGGACCTACGAGCAGTACTTC; V gene: TRBV7-9; J gene: TRBJ2-7; clone size: once; D gene: TRBD1
CDR3 protein: CASSLGTVKNSPLHF; CDR3 DNA: TGTGCCAGCTCACTAGGGACAGTAAAAAATTCACCCCTCCACTTT; V gene: TRBV18; J gene: TRBJ1-6; clone size: .; D gene: TRBD1
CDR3 protein: CASSSMADRAFF; CDR3 DNA: TGTGCCAGCAGCTCTATGGCCGATCGGGCTTTCTTT; V gene: TRBV5-8; J gene: TRBJ1-1; clone size: .; D gene: .
CDR3 protein: CASSFGGAGNTIYF; CDR3 DNA: TGTGCCAGCAGTTTCGGGGGCGCCGGAAACACCATATATTTT; V gene: TRBV27; J gene: TRBJ1-3; clone size: once; D gene: .
CDR3 protein: CASSAPGLPNEQYF; CDR3 DNA: TGTGCCAGCAGCGCCCCGGGACTACCCAACGAGCAGTACTTC; V gene: TRBV5-6; J gene: TRBJ2-7; clone size: once; D gene: TRBD2
CDR3 protein: CASSYLPAAGEAFF; CDR3 DNA: TGCGCCAGCAGCTATCTCCCCGCGGCTGGCGAAGCTTTCTTT; V gene: TRBV5-1; J gene: TRBJ1-1; clone size: .; D gene: .
CDR3 protein: CASRTGTGNNEQFF; CDR3 DNA: TGTGCCAGCAGAACCGGGACAGGGAACAATGAGCAGTTCTTC; V gene: TRBV6-5; J gene: TRBJ2-1; clone size: .; D gene: TRBD1
CDR3 protein: CASSLNRIALHEQYF; CDR3 DNA: TGTGCCAGCAGCTTAAATCGGATTGCCCTCCACGAGCAGTACTTC; V gene: TRBV7-2; J gene: TRBJ2-7; clone size: .; D gene: .
CDR3 protein: CASSLGQRSSGANVLTF; CDR3 DNA: TGTGCCAGCAGCTTGGGACAGCGCAGCTCTGGGGCCAACGTCCTGACTTTC; V gene: TRBV7-3; J gene: TRBJ2-6; clone size: .; D gene: TRBD1
CDR3 protein: CASSWDRGQPQHF; CDR3 DNA: TGCGCCTCCTCGTGGGACAGAGGCCAGCCCCAGCATTTT; V gene: TRBV10-2; J gene: TRBJ1-5; clone size: .; D gene: TRBD1
CDR3 protein: CASRGGDREVSGNTIYF; CDR3 DNA: TGCGCCAGCCGGGGTGGGGACAGGGAGGTCTCTGGAAACACCATATATTTT; V gene: TRBV4-1; J gene: TRBJ1-3; clone size: .; D gene: TRBD1
CDR3 protein: CASSLFTFNEQFF; CDR3 DNA: TGTGCCAGCAGCTTGTTTACCTTCAATGAGCAGTTCTTC; V gene: TRBV5-6; J gene: TRBJ2-1; clone size: .; D gene: .
CDR3 protein: CASSDQLGYTF; CDR3 DNA: TGTGCCAGCAGCGATCAACTCGGCTACACCTTC; V gene: TRBV9; J gene: TRBJ1-2; clone size: .; D gene: .
CDR3 protein: CASSQKWGGRHSGANVLTF; CDR3 DNA: TGTGCCAGCAGCCAAAAATGGGGAGGGCGCCACTCTGGGGCCAACGTCCTGACTTTC; V gene: TRBV21-1; J gene: TRBJ2-6; clone size: .; D gene: .
CDR3 protein: CASSPTGEGYEQYF; CDR3 DNA: TGCGCCAGCAGCCCGACAGGGGAGGGCTACGAGCAGTACTTC; V gene: TRBV5-1; J gene: TRBJ2-7; clone size: .; D gene: .
CDR3 protein: CASSLLQTNSPLHF; CDR3 DNA: TGTGCCAGCAGCTTGCTACAGACGAATTCACCCCTCCACTTT; V gene: TRBV5-6; J gene: TRBJ1-6; clone size: .; D gene: .
CDR3 protein: CASRLVGGGETQYF; CDR3 DNA: TGTGCCAGCAGACTGGTCGGGGGTGGGGAGACCCAGTACTTC; V gene: TRBV7-2; J gene: TRBJ2-5; clone size: .; D gene: .
CDR3 protein: CASSFSRGAGYGYTF; CDR3 DNA: TGCGCCAGCAGCTTTAGCAGGGGGGCAGGCTATGGCTACACCTTC; V gene: TRBV5-1; J gene: TRBJ1-2; clone size: .; D gene: TRBD1
CDR3 protein: CASSPLADNEKLFF; CDR3 DNA: TGCGCCAGCAGCCCGTTAGCGGATAATGAAAAACTGTTTTTT; V gene: TRBV4-1; J gene: TRBJ1-4; clone size: .; D gene: .
CDR3 protein: CASSSRAYPNGGEQYF; CDR3 DNA: TGTGCCAGCAGCTCTCGGGCCTACCCAAACGGAGGCGAGCAGTACTTC; V gene: TRBV5-5; J gene: TRBJ2-7; clone size: .; D gene: .
CDR3 protein: CASSLKPGLGRSNMNTEAFF; CDR3 DNA: TGTGCCAGCAGCTTAAAGCCGGGGTTGGGCAGATCCAACATGAACACTGAAGCTTTCTTT; V gene: TRBV7-3; J gene: TRBJ1-1; clone size: .; D gene: .
CDR3 protein: CASSTQGGDEQFF; CDR3 DNA: TGTGCCAGCAGCACTCAAGGGGGGGATGAGCAGTTCTTC; V gene: TRBV9; J gene: TRBJ2-1; clone size: .; D gene: .
CDR3 protein: CASSRGGGASTDTQYF; CDR3 DNA: TGCGCCAGCAGCCGTGGTGGCGGAGCTAGCACAGATACGCAGTATTTT; V gene: TRBV4-3; J gene: TRBJ2-3; clone size: .; D gene: .
CDR3 protein: CASSVGSRFLGTNEKLFF; CDR3 DNA: TGTGCCAGCAGCGTAGGATCCAGGTTCCTGGGAACTAATGAAAAACTGTTTTTT; V gene: TRBV9; J gene: TRBJ1-4; clone size: .; D gene: .
CDR3 protein: CASSVEGQPGGYTF; CDR3 DNA: TGTGCCAGCAGCGTAGAGGGACAGCCAGGCGGCTACACCTTC; V gene: TRBV9; J gene: TRBJ1-2; clone size: .; D gene: TRBD1
CDR3 protein: CASSYRGTVRSPAFF; CDR3 DNA: TGTGCCAGCAGTTATCGTGGGACAGTTCGATCTCCAGCTTTCTTT; V gene: TRBV6-5; J gene: TRBJ1-1; clone size: .; D gene: TRBD1
CDR3 protein: CASSTGTSGYEQYF; CDR3 DNA: TGTGCCAGCAGCACCGGGACTAGCGGGTACGAGCAGTACTTC; V gene: TRBV5-5; J gene: TRBJ2-7; clone size: .; D gene: TRBD2
CDR3 protein: CASSTRTGSYGYTF; CDR3 DNA: TGTGCCAGTAGTACTCGGACGGGATCCTATGGCTACACCTTC; V gene: TRBV19; J gene: TRBJ1-2; clone size: .; D gene: .
CDR3 protein: CASSYGTGGESPLHF; CDR3 DNA: TGTGCCAGCAGTTACGGGACAGGGGGGGAATCACCCCTCCACTTT; V gene: TRBV6-5; J gene: TRBJ1-6; clone size: once; D gene: TRBD1